Below, 5 T cell receptor beta chains from the same sample are listed, as sequenced in a study of vaccination effects on CD4 cells after COVID-19. Antigen-specific CD4+ T cell clonotypes were called by their expansion after viral peptide-pool culture in ViraFEST. Isolating CD4+ T cells followed less than 11 days of culture. Everyone in the study got two shots of either the BNT162b2 or mRNA-1273 vaccine. The antigens these receptors bind are not known. Libraries were prepared by immunoSEQ multiplex PCR; TCRdb keeps only in-frame clonotypes and omits some of them. This table has over 80,000 clones, under 85% appearing once. The sample here was CD4+ T cells from PBMCs cultured with HCoV-OC43 spike peptides, taken after COVID-19 vaccination. Specified subset: HCoV-OC43 spike overlapping peptide pool stimulation. These receptors were taken from a human donor who received a COVID-19 vaccine.

The chain carries TRBV6-6 and TRBJ2-2; D remains unclear. CDR1 and CDR2 (germline): MNHNY, SVGAGI (reference sequence). The CDR3 loop spans 16 amino acids. V lost 7 bases and J lost 5, with 20 bases in between. The CDR3 loop reads CASTPPSRMGTGELFF. The DNA for the CDR3 is TGTGCCAGCACTCCACCTTCCCGGATGGGGACCGGGGAGCTGTTTTTT.

The sample holds a few counts of this clone. This chain links TRBV19 with TRBJ1-2; no clear D gene. The germline CDR1 and CDR2 sequences are LNHDA and SQIVND (reference sequence). The CDR3 loop spans 13 amino acids. The V end lost 7 bases, the J end lost 2 bases, and 11 bases lay between the germline ends. CDR3 bases: TGTGCCAGTAACTCGGCCCTGAACTATGGCTACACCTTC. Translation: CASNSALNYGYTF.

V gene TRBV6-1 combines with J gene TRBJ1-4; D is possibly TRBD1 (5 bases). The germline CDR1 and CDR2 sequences are MNHNS and SASEGT. Trimming cost V 2 bases and J 2 bases, with 12 bases left between them. The CDR3 contains 16 residues. The DNA of the CDR3 is TGTGCCAGCAGTGAAATCAAGGGGCGGACTAATGAAAAACTGTTTTTT. Translated: CASSEIKGRTNEKLFF.

The chain links TRBV5-1 to TRBJ2-2; a possible D gene is TRBD2 (7 bases). Trimming left V 4 bases short and J 3 bases short, with 19 bases between. The CDR3 is 17 residues long. CDR1 is SGHRS, CDR2 YFSETQ, per germline. CDR3 nucleotides: TGCGCCAGCAGCCATGCTGTTCGGGGGGCGGACACCGGGGAGCTGTTTTTT. Translation: CASSHAVRGADTGELFF.

This sequence joins TRBV12-5 and TRBJ2-1, with 13 bases identical to TRBD2. In germline, CDR1 is LGHNT, CDR2 FRNRAP. Trimming removed 4 bases from V and 2 bases from J; junction bases left unmatched: 11. There are 19 residues in the CDR3. CDR3 protein: CASGSWTSGGREPYNEQFF. The CDR3 region has the DNA TGTGCTAGTGGTTCGTGGACTAGCGGGGGTCGGGAGCCCTACAATGAGCAGTTCTTC.